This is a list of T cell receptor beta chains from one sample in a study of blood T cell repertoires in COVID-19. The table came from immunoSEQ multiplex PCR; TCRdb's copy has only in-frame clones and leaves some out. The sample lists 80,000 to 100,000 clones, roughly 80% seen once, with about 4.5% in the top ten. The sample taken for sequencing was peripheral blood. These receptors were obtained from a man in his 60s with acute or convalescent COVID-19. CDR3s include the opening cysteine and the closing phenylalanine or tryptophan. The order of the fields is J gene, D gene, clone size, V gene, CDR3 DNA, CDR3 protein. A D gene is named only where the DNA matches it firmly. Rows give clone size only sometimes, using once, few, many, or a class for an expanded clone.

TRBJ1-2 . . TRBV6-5 TGTGCCAGCAGTCCCTCCAACTATGGCTACACCTTC CASSPSNYGYTF
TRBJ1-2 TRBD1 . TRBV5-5 TGTGCCAGCAGCTTGGCGTGGGACAGGCCTTCTGGCTACACCTTC CASSLAWDRPSGYTF
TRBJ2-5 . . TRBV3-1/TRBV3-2 TGTGCCAGCAGCCAAGAGGCGCTAGCGCGGGGAGAGACCCAGTACTTC CASSQEALARGETQYF
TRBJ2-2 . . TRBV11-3 TGTGCCAGCAGCTTAGGAATCTGGCGGGGGCCACCGAACACCGGGGAGCTGTTTTTT CASSLGIWRGPPNTGELFF
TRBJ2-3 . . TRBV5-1 TGCGCCAGCAGCTTGGTGGGGGGAAGAGATACGCAGTATTTT CASSLVGGRDTQYF
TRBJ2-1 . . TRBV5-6 TGTGCCAGCAGCCGTATCAGGGGCGGGCGGTATACCAATGAGCAGTTCTTC CASSRIRGGRYTNEQFF
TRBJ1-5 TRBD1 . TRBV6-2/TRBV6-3 TGTGCCAGCAGTTCGACAGGGGCTCAGCCCCAGCATTTT CASSSTGAQPQHF
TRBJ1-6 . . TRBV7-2 TGTGCCAGCAGCGGGGGGACTGGAGAGTCGTCACCCCTCCACTTT CASSGGTGESSPLHF
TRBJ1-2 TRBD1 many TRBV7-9 TGTGCCAGCAGCCTAGACAGGGGGTCAGGTGGCTACACCTTC CASSLDRGSGGYTF
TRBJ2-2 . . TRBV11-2 TGTGCCAGCAGCTTATCTCTTACTATTGGGGCTCCCACCGGGGAGCTGTTTTTT CASSLSLTIGAPTGELFF
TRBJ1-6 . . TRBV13 TGTGCCAGCAGCTTAGGCACAGACGTACCAAACGAACCCCTCCACTTT CASSLGTDVPNEPLHF
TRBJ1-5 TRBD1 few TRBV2 TGTGCCAGCAGTGAGGACAGGCTTGGTAATCAGCCCCAGCATTTT CASSEDRLGNQPQHF
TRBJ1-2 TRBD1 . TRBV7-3 TGTGCCAGCAGCTTCGGGACAGTGAACTATGGCTACACCTTC CASSFGTVNYGYTF